One and the same sample provided the 10 T cell receptor beta chains below, sequenced in a study of response to subunit inactivated influenza vaccine. MiXCR, run by TCRdb on the RT-PCR reads, gives a single entry per CDR3 protein. The table lists under 750,000 distinct CDR3 sequences, 12% of them singletons. The sample consisted of PBMCs from blood, taken on the day of vaccination. These receptors originate from a man aged 45 to 65 who received an inactivated influenza vaccine.

The rearrangement uses TRBV27 and TRBJ2-7; TRBD1 matches 7 bases. The CDR3 loop spans 14 amino acids. From germline, CDR1 is MNHEY and CDR2 SMNVEV (reference sequence). Germline trimming cut 3 bases from V and 5 bases from J; bases unmatched to any gene: 7. CDR3 DNA: TGTGCCAGCAGTTTTGACAGGCAGGGGGACGAGCAGTACTTC. Its protein is CASSFDRQGDEQYF.

The rearrangement joins TRBV7-9 to TRBJ1-2; a weak D match, TRBD1 (6 bases). V was cut by 5 bases and J by 0 bases, with 13 bases left in between. This CDR3 contains 15 residues. Germline loops: CDR1 SEHNR, CDR2 FQNEAQ (reference sequence). In DNA, the CDR3 is TGTGCCAGCAGCCCGGGGGCCTTAGCTAACTATGGCTACACCTTC. It is translated as CASSPGALANYGYTF.

This clonotype was detected ten times or more. The CDR3 is CSVKPGLAVSGETQYF. CDR3 sequence (DNA): TGCAGCGTAAAACCGGGACTAGCCGTGAGCGGGGAGACCCAGTACTTC. The chain carries TRBV29-1 and TRBJ2-5, with 9 bases fitting TRBD2. V lost 6 bases and J lost 5; bases outside the gene matches: 16. The CDR3 loop spans 16 amino acids. CDR1 and CDR2 (germline): SQVTM, ANQGSEA.

As to this clonotype: This may be a read error: a much more frequent sequence differs by one nucleotide. This chain links TRBV7-9 with TRBJ2-1; D perhaps matches TRBD2 (6 bases). Trimming left V 5 bases short and J 4 bases short, with 15 bases between. CDR1 is SEHNR and CDR2 is FQNEAQ in the germline V gene (reference sequence). This CDR3 is 15 amino acids long. CDR3 in DNA: TGTGCCAGCAGCACTAGCAGACGAGGTTACAATGAGCAGTTCTTC. It translates to CASSTSRRGYNEQFF.

This clonotype was seen more than once but under ten times. The chain joins TRBV7-2 to TRBJ2-5; D is unclear. This CDR3 has 12 residues. The V gene's germline CDR1 is SGHTA and CDR2 FQGNSA. Trimming stripped 3 bases from V and 5 bases from J, with 7 bases between. Written as DNA, the CDR3 is TGTGCCAGCAGCTTTGCTGGCGAGACCCAGTACTTC. Its protein product is CASSFAGETQYF.

The chain is built from TRBV6-2 or TRBV6-3 and TRBJ2-1; D not certain. The germline V gene encodes CDR1 MNHEY and CDR2 SVGEGT. This CDR3 has 13 residues. The V end was cut by 4 bases, the J end by 9 bases, with 13 bases between. The CDR3 DNA follows: TGTGCCAGCAGTTTCACAAAGGCAGGTGAGCAGTTCTTC. It specifies CASSFTKAGEQFF.

A few counts support this clonotype. The V call is TRBV20-1, the J call TRBJ2-5; 9 bases are a match to TRBD1. J gave up 6 bases and V 4 bases, and 6 bases lay outside the gene matches. In germline, CDR1 is DFQATT, CDR2 SNEGSKA (reference sequence). The CDR3 runs to 13 residues. CDR3 sequence reads: CSANTGGRQTQYF. As DNA, the CDR3 is TGCAGTGCTAATACAGGGGGCCGACAGACCCAGTACTTC.

This clonotype was counted many times. The chain employs TRBV29-1 and TRBJ2-5; the D gene could be TRBD1 or TRBD2 (5 bases each). The CDR3 is 13 residues long. V lost 5 bases to trimming and J lost 0 bases, with 10 bases between them. Germline-derived CDR1 and CDR2 are SQVTM and ANQGSEA. This CDR3 reads CSVRGRYQETQYF. The CDR3 DNA sequence: TGCAGCGTTCGGGGCAGGTACCAAGAGACCCAGTACTTC.

This clonotype has more than one count but fewer than ten. The chain is built from TRBV4-3 and TRBJ2-3; no definite D call. The CDR3 is 16 amino acids. CDR1 and CDR2 (germline): LGHNA, YSLEER. V shed 0 bases and J shed 0 bases, with 10 bases lying between them. CDR3 sequence (DNA): TGCGCCAGCAGCCAAGATCACGGATTCAGCACAGATACGCAGTATTTT. Encoded protein: CASSQDHGFSTDTQYF.

J is TRBJ2-2 and V is TRBV20-1; D gene uncertain. V lost 6 bases and J 5 bases, leaving 13 bases between the germline ends. CDR1 is DFQATT, CDR2 SNEGSKA, per germline (reference sequence). The CDR3 has 13 residues. CDR3 protein: CSAETLGTGELFF. In nucleotides, the CDR3 is TGCAGTGCGGAGACATTGGGAACCGGGGAGCTGTTTTTT.